Listed here is a single TCR beta chain. Its antigen is still unknown. The sample holds no much larger clone one base away, and base qualities are not on file. These data belong to a study of T cell clones after liver transplantation (dated by TCRdb to between 2018 and 2020). Study-wide context: The samples were obtained from ITN030ST, a randomized trial that attempted immunosuppression withdrawal within 2 years after liver transplantation. Of the 8 liver transplant recipients making up the studied cohort, 3 were classified as tolerant and 5 as non-tolerant. Until randomization at 12-24 months post-transplant, subjects were given standard immunosuppression, with no induction therapy. As an antigen-independent comparator for the donor-reactive sequences, third party-reactive TCRbeta sequences from pre-transplant MLRs were identified as well. Donor-reactive T cell clones were identified by TCRbeta sequencing following a pre-transplant mixed lymphocyte reaction and were subsequently tracked in post-transplant blood. To count as tolerant, a recipient had to stay completely off immunosuppression for at least one year without liver enzymes climbing beyond twice the upper limit of normal. Blood samples were taken pre-transplant, pre-randomization before withdrawal, and post-randomization after full withdrawal or failed withdrawal. Of the eight recipients, a few were HCV-positive, while the remaining recipients had been transplanted for non-autoimmune, non-viral indications.

Using immunoSEQ, frozen genomic DNA was subjected to high-throughput TCRbeta CDR3 sequencing, a process that included PCR amplification, mapping, bias correction and internal controls. In the paper's pipeline: Productive rearrangements were kept, and unique TCRbeta sequences were defined by CDR3 nucleotide sequence plus V and J gene. For classification of a sequence as donor-reactive, at least 5-fold expansion in CFSE-low cells relative to unstimulated pre-transplant cells and a frequency of at least 0.01% were required. Minimum frequency thresholds were set for each subject based on the unstimulated sample with the lowest template count, ensuring at least 90% detection power. Jensen-Shannon divergence between the top 1000 TCRbeta sequences post- versus pre-transplant served as the measure of repertoire turnover. Two-sided Fisher's exact tests were used to test for changes in how often donor-reactive sequences were detected. TCRdb re-hosts the immuneACCESS table, in-frame sequences only. Its copies lack some clones; in the studies checked, an unresolved V gene accounts for under half of them, and the cause for the rest is not known. V and J calls and clone size are those listed in that table; D and trimming were worked out from the DNA. This sample comprises 20,000 to 30,000 clones, roughly 69% of them detected only once. The leading ten clones occupy around 2.9% of the sample.

The time point label, as the study defines it: pre-transplant. Thawed unstimulated PBMCs were stained for CD3, CD4 and CD8 and FACS-sorted into CD3+CD4+ and CD3+CD8+ populations. All 8 studied subjects were randomized to immunosuppression withdrawal. The Qiagen DNeasy Blood and Tissue Kit was used for isolation of genomic DNA. The V end loses 7 bases and the J end loses 4 bases, and a stretch of 16 bases separates them. Via the germline V gene (reference sequence), CDR1 is MNHEY and CDR2 SMNVEV. From cysteine to phenylalanine, the CDR3 is 14 amino acids long. The retained sequence is limited to the CDR3, 42 bases, with the frame set at the first base. Paper-wide results and their limitations: The conclusions were preliminary, being limited by small, heterogeneous patient numbers and by non-standardized post-transplant time points. A significant post-transplant decrease in circulating donor-reactive CD4 TCRbeta sequences was observed in most of the 8 subjects, irrespective of tolerance or HCV status. When repertoire turnover was taken into account, detection of donor-reactive sequences was significantly reduced in 7 of 8 subjects for CD4 and in 8 of 8 subjects for CD8. Low numbers of available donor cells limited the measurable donor-reactive repertoire in a couple of subjects. Since no allograft tissue specimens were available, donor-reactive T cells may have migrated into the graft instead of being deleted. A greater decline was seen for donor-reactive sequences than for third party-reactive sequences, suggesting partial antigen-specific deletion unrelated to withdrawal success.

The receptor's source is a human donor who received a liver transplant. The starting material was CD4+ T cells from blood, obtained before liver transplant. The chain was built from TRBV27 and TRBJ1-1; 5 matching bases give a weak D call of TRBD1. The bases read TGTGCCAGCAACCGAGGGGTTGGGGGCACTGAAGCTTTCTTT. Its protein product is CASNRGVGGTEAFF.